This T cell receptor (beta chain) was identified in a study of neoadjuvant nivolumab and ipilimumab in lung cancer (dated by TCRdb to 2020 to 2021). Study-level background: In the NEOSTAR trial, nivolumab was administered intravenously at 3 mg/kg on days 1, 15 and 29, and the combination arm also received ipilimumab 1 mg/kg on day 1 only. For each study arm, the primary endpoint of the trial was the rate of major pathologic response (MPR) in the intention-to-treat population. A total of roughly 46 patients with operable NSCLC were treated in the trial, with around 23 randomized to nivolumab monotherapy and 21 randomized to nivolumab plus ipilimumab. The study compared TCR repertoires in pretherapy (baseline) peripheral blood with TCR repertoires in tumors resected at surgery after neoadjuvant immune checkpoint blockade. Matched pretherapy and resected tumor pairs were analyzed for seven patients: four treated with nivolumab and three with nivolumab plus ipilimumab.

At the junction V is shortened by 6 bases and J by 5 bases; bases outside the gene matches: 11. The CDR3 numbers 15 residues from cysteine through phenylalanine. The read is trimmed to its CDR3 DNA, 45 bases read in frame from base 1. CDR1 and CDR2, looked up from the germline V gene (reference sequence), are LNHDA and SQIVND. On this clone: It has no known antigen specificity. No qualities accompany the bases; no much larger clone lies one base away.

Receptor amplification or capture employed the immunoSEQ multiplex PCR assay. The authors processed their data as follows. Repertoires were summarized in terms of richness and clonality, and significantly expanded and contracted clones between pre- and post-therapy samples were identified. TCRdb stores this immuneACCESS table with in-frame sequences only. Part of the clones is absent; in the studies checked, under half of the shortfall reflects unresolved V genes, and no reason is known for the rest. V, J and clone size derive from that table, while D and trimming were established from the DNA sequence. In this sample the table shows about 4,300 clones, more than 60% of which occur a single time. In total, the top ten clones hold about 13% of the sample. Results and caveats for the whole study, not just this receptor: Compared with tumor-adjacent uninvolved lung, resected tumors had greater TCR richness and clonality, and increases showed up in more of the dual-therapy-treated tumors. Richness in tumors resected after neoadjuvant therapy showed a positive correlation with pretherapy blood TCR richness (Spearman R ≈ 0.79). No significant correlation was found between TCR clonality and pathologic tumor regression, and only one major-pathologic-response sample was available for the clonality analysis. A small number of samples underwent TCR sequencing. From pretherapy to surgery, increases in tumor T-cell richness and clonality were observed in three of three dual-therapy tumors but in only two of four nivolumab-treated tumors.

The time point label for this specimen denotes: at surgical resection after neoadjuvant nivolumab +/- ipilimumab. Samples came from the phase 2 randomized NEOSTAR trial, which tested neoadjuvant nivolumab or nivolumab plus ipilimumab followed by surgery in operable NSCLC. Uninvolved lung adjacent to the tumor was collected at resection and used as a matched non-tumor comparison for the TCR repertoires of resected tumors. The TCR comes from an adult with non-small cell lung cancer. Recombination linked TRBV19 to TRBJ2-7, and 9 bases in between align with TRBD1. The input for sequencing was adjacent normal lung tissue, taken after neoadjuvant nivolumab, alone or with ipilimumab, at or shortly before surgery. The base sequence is TGTGCCAGTAGGATAACAGGGGGCTTCGGAAACGAGCAGTACTTC. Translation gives CASRITGGFGNEQYF.